This TCR beta chain came from a study of T cells in Graves' hyperthyroidism and ophthalmopathy. Study background: The initial diagnosis was the point when peripheral blood was collected, ahead of any treatment. Whole-study findings and limits: A model of 13 V-J features distinguished ophthalmopathy from stable hyperthyroidism.

Patients were excluded because of uncontrolled infection, other autoimmune disease, pregnancy or lactation. Cells are PBMCs isolated from roughly 9.3 ml of fresh blood. This CDR3 has 15 amino acids. Germline V CDR1 and CDR2: SGHRS, YFSETQ. Trimming cost V 4 bases and J 5 bases; bases outside gene matches: 6. RNA transcripts were the template for amplifying TCR beta CDR3 regions. HTBI primers drove first-round RT-PCR of the TCR CDR3. From the multiplex PCR reads, TCRdb called clonotypes with MiXCR, one entry per CDR3 protein. The sample gives hundreds of thousands of distinct CDR3 sequences, about 14% of which show up once; about 12% is in the top ten. In the case of this clonotype: Its specificity is not known.

Material: blood. The receptor was isolated from a woman between 45 and 65 years old with Graves' ophthalmopathy. The chain is built from TRBV5-1 and TRBJ2-7; 13 bases are shared with TRBD2. The CDR3 bases are TGCGCCAGCAGCATACTAGCGGGAGGGCCAGACGAGCAGTACTTC. Translating gives CASSILAGGPDEQYF.